Below, one T cell receptor beta chain is given with its context. It has no known antigen specificity. Nothing much larger sits one base from this clone, and base qualities are not available. The sample has other DNA sequences that encode this CDR3 too. The sample is drawn from a study of T cell responses to AZD1222 COVID-19 vaccine (dated by TCRdb to about 2021). Looking at the study overall: AZD1222 recipients whose second dose came at about 4 weeks and those whose second dose came at about 12 weeks were combined into one group, since spike-specific TCR depth and breadth did not differ between the two schedules. Trial participants were enrolled into age subgroups of 18-55, 56-69 and 70-plus years, which contained about 150, 28 and 57 TCR-sequenced participants, respectively. A total of 233 trial participants underwent TCR sequencing, of whom roughly 210 received two doses of AZD1222 and about 25 received two doses of the MenACWY control vaccine.

The CDR3 regions of human TCRbeta chains were analyzed by immunosequencing. The published analysis was carried out like this. TCRs in the repertoires were compared against a reference library of SARS-CoV-2-specific TCRs that had been generated with the MIRA antigen-specificity platform. Breadth was defined as the fraction of unique TCRs that were SARS-CoV-2-associated. Depth was defined as the fraction of total T cells that were SARS-CoV-2-associated. Using the MIRA data, every spike-specific TCR was mapped to the spike region that the TCR reacted to and assigned to either a CD4 or a CD8 class. Log10-transformed breadth and depth values were compared by one-way ANOVA with Sidak's multiple comparisons tests. Sourced from immuneACCESS, this table was stored by TCRdb with only in-frame sequences that have V and J called. A share of the clones is absent; for the studies checked, an unresolved V gene accounts for under half, and the remainder has no known explanation. V and J calls plus clone size are reproduced from that table; the DNA served to infer D and trimming. A total of around 80,000 clones appear in this sample, roughly nine tenths of them only once. The ten largest clonotypes hold around 4.9% of the sample.

The sample's time point, from its label and the paper: baseline before first vaccination. Vaccinee samples were obtained from the UK trials COV001 and COV002, which included a single-blind randomized controlled phase 2/3 trial of AZD1222 (ChAdOx1 nCoV-19) in healthy adults. Trial participant PBMC samples were collected at day 0 and day 28 after the second dose for TCRbeta chain sequencing. The research as a whole found: CD4 TCRs associated with the vaccine covered the entire spike protein, and the dominant responses were in regions 160-218 and 743-854. Only a handful of AZD1222 recipients were SARS-CoV-2 seropositive at baseline, limiting conclusions about previously exposed vaccinees. Because no day 14 peak-response samples were available, repertoires were characterized only after the peak T cell response. Spike-specific TCR breadth and depth rose significantly after two AZD1222 doses compared with day 0 and with MenACWY recipients. Reportedly, almost half of the unique spike-specific TCRs recognized epitopes lying outside the regions that are mutated in the B.1.351 and B.1.1.7 variants. The 56-69-year group was small, and its depth increase did not reach significance, likely because of low power. Participants were mostly white British and included more females than males, and it was suggested by the authors that clonal diversity may have been underestimated.

The sequencing used peripheral blood, collected on day 0 of AZD1222 vaccination. The source is an adult in good health.

The sequenced DNA is TGTGCCAGCAGCTCCTACACCGGGGAGCTGTTTTTT. It is translated as CASSSYTGELFF. This chain is built from TRBV7-3 and TRBJ2-2; the D gene is not confidently resolved. CDR1 and CDR2 are drawn from the germline V gene: SGHTA, FQGTGA. From the cysteine up to the phenylalanine, the CDR3 has a length of 12 residues. Solely the CDR3 DNA is kept, with 36 bases framed from the first base. V sheds 4 bases and J sheds 3 bases, leaving 3 bases between their ends.